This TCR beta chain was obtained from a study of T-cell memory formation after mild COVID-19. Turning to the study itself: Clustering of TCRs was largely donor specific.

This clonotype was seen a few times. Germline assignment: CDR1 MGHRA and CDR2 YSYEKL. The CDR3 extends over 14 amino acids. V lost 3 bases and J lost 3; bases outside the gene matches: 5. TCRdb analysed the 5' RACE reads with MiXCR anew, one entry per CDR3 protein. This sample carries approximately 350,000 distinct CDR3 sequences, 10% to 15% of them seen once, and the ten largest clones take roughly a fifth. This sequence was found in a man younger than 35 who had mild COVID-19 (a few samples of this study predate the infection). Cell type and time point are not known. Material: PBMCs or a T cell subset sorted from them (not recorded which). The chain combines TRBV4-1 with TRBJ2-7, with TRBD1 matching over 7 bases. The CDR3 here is CASSQRTGDYEQYF. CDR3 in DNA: TGCGCCAGCAGCCAGAGGACAGGAGACTACGAGCAGTACTTC.